These 26 T cell receptor beta chains originate from one sample sequenced in a study of shared clonotypes between healthy human individuals. TCRdb's copy holds only in-frame clones and misses some; the assay was immunoSEQ multiplex PCR. Seen here are about 2.1 million clones, around 93% observed once, and the top ten hold roughly 1.7%. Selected positively for CCR7 and CD45RO-negative, naive CD8 cells excluded terminally differentiated effector memory CD45RA+ cells. Sequenced material: naive CD8+ T cells from PBMCs. Source of these receptors: a young man in good health. Some clones in this sample may be carry-over from other donors' samples.

The V call is TRBV10-3, the J call TRBJ1-5; 7 bases map to TRBD1. Germline CDR1 is ENHRY and CDR2 is SYGVKD. V was clipped by 3 bases and J by 1 base; unmatched bases: 9. The CDR3 extends over 17 amino acids. CDR3 in amino acids: CAISDLPRDRSNQPQHF. As DNA, the CDR3 is TGTGCCATCAGTGATCTCCCCCGGGACAGAAGCAATCAGCCCCAGCATTTT.

V is TRBV27 and J is TRBJ2-1; the match to TRBD2 covers 12 bases. The CDR3 extends over 18 amino acids. Germline assignment: CDR1 MNHEY and CDR2 SMNVEV (reference sequence). V dropped 5 bases and J dropped 1; count of bases not matched to a gene: 9. CDR3 residues: CASSPRTSGMKSYNEQFF. The CDR3, as DNA: TGTGCCAGCAGTCCCAGGACTAGCGGGATGAAATCCTACAATGAGCAGTTCTTC.

The rearrangement uses TRBV5-1 and TRBJ1-2; 8 bases fit TRBD1. The CDR3 consists of 15 residues. Trimming removed 2 bases from V and 6 bases from J; junction bases left unmatched: 9. Germline assignment: CDR1 SGHRS and CDR2 YFSETQ. CDR3 sequence reads: CASSFYQGAEDGYTF. The CDR3, as DNA: TGCGCCAGCAGCTTCTATCAGGGGGCGGAAGATGGCTACACCTTC.

The V and J genes are TRBV30 and TRBJ2-7, with 7 nucleotides matching TRBD1. Trimming removed 6 bases from V and 2 bases from J; junction bases left unmatched: 7. Germline assignment: CDR1 GTSNPN and CDR2 SVGIG (reference sequence). The CDR3 is 13 amino acids. CDR3 amino acids: CACHGQGAYEQYF. In DNA, the CDR3 is TGTGCCTGCCACGGCCAGGGGGCCTACGAGCAGTACTTC.

The chain uses TRBV7-6 and TRBJ2-1, with D unresolved. The germline gives CDR1 SGHVS, CDR2 FNYEAQ. The CDR3 is made up of 15 amino acids. Trimming removed 1 base from V and 2 bases from J, with 9 bases in between. In DNA form, the CDR3 reads TGTGCCAGCAGCTTAGGAAGGGCGCCCTACAATGAGCAGTTCTTC. It yields the protein CASSLGRAPYNEQFF.

This chain links TRBV19 with TRBJ2-1; the D call may be TRBD1 or TRBD2 (7 bases each). Trimming took 9 bases from V and 0 from J, leaving 15 bases between them. The germline gives CDR1 LNHDA, CDR2 SQIVND (reference sequence). The CDR3 is 15 amino acids. CDR3 amino acids: CASRGGSSSYNEQFF. CDR3 sequence (DNA): TGTGCCAGCAGGGGGGGCAGCAGCTCCTACAATGAGCAGTTCTTC.

The V gene is TRBV19, the J gene TRBJ2-5; 9 nucleotides align to TRBD2. The germline V gene has CDR1 LNHDA and CDR2 SQIVND (reference sequence). V gave up 5 bases and J gave up 5 bases; unmatched junction bases: 6. CDR3 length equals 14 residues. CDR3 in amino acids: CASSGREGPETQYF. The CDR3 bases are TGTGCCAGTAGTGGGCGGGAGGGCCCCGAGACCCAGTACTTC.

The gene calls are TRBV10-3 and TRBJ2-3; 9 bases match TRBD1. This CDR3 spans 12 amino acids. The germline V gene encodes CDR1 ENHRY and CDR2 SYGVKD. After removal of 6 bases from V and 5 bases from J, the junction contained 0 bases not matched to a gene. The CDR3 nucleotides read TGTGCCATCAGGGACAGGGGAGATACGCAGTATTTT. It encodes CAIRDRGDTQYF.

The chain links TRBV7-9 to TRBJ2-1, with D hard to call. CDR3 length: 13 residues. Trimming stripped 5 bases from V and 3 bases from J, with 8 bases between. Germline CDR1 is SEHNR and CDR2 is FQNEAQ (reference sequence). CDR3 DNA: TGTGCCAGCAGCAGGGCCCTCTACAATGAGCAGTTCTTC. Translated, it gives CASSRALYNEQFF. Using reference TRBV7-9 and TRBJ2-1 for the parts outside the CDR3, the full variable domain is DTGVSQNPRHKITKRGQNVTFRCDPISEHNRLYWYRQTLGQGPEFLTYFQNEAQLEKSRLLSDRFSAERPKGSFSTLEIQRTEQGDSAMYLCASSRALYNEQFFGPGTRLTVL.

This chain joins TRBV7-8 and TRBJ2-7; no reliable D call. The germline CDR1 and CDR2 sequences are SGHVS and FQNEAQ. The CDR3 is made up of 16 amino acids. V lost 1 base and J lost 0, with 13 bases in between. The CDR3 DNA reads as TGTGCCAGCAGCTTAGAATTTGCAGGCCTCTCCTACGAGCAGTACTTC. It encodes CASSLEFAGLSYEQYF. Full variable domain (rest looked up from reference TRBV7-8 and TRBJ2-7): GAGVSQSPRYKVAKRGQDVALRCDPISGHVSLFWYQQALGQGPEFLTYFQNEAQLDKSGLPSDRFFAERPEGSVSTLKIQRTQQEDSAVYLCASSLEFAGLSYEQYFGPGTRLTVT.

Regarding this clone: In the same sample, other DNA sequences code for this CDR3. The gene calls are TRBV29-1 and TRBJ2-1; tentative D call: TRBD2 (7 bases). Germline V gives CDR1 SQVTM, CDR2 ANQGSEA. With 0 bases removed from V and 0 bases from J, the gap between germline ends came to 9 bases. This CDR3 has 15 residues. The CDR3 region is CSVEDGGASYNEQFF. DNA for the CDR3: TGCAGCGTTGAAGATGGGGGGGCCTCCTACAATGAGCAGTTCTTC.

The V and J genes are TRBV4-1 and TRBJ2-5, with TRBD2 matching over 11 bases. The CDR3 is 15 amino acids. Germline-derived CDR1 and CDR2 are MGHRA and YSYEKL. V dropped 7 bases and J dropped 4; count of bases not matched to a gene: 8. The CDR3 DNA follows: TGCGCCAGCACCCCACTAGCGGGAGCGGGAGAGACCCAGTACTTC. Translation: CASTPLAGAGETQYF.

The chain uses TRBV4-1 and TRBJ2-1; tentative D call: TRBD1 (6 bases). CDR1 and CDR2 (germline): MGHRA, YSYEKL. The CDR3 is made up of 15 amino acids. Trimming shortened V by 2 bases and J by 1 base, and 9 bases separated the two germline ends. The CDR3 DNA reads TGCGCCAGCAGCCAAAGACAGGAGTCCTACAATGAGCAGTTCTTC. It specifies CASSQRQESYNEQFF.

The V and J genes are TRBV6-5 and TRBJ1-1, with 11 bases that match TRBD1. The trim removed 2 bases at V and 3 bases at J, leaving 2 bases unmatched. The CDR3 runs to 15 residues. Germline lookup yields CDR1 MNHEY and CDR2 SVGAGI. In DNA form, the CDR3 reads TGTGCCAGCAGTTACCCGGGACAGGGGGACACTGAAGCTTTCTTT. Translation gives CASSYPGQGDTEAFF.

The chain combines TRBV5-8 with TRBJ1-5, with TRBD1 matching over 7 bases. The V gene's germline CDR1 is SGHTS and CDR2 YDEGEE. V was clipped by 4 bases and J by 0 bases; unmatched bases: 7. The CDR3 extends over 16 amino acids. In nucleotides, the CDR3 is TGTGCCAGCAGCAGAGCGGGACAGCCTAGCAATCAGCCCCAGCATTTT. Translation gives CASSRAGQPSNQPQHF.

A remark on this clone: Other DNA sequences in this sample translate to the same CDR3. The chain recombines TRBV28 with TRBJ1-5, with 8 nucleotides matching TRBD1. The junction had 8 bases not matched to a gene; V was cut back by 6 bases and J by 4 bases. The CDR3 totals 15 residues. Germline assignment: CDR1 MDHEN and CDR2 SYDVKM. The CDR3 reads CASSTGQGGNQPQHF. CDR3 coding DNA: TGTGCCAGCAGCACTGGACAGGGAGGAAATCAGCCCCAGCATTTT.

Concerning this clone: Other DNA sequences in the sample encode the same CDR3. The V gene is TRBV27, the J gene TRBJ1-5; D is possibly TRBD1 (5 bases). V was clipped by 3 bases and J by 1 base, with 7 bases between them. CDR1 and CDR2 from the germline V gene are MNHEY and SMNVEV (reference sequence). The CDR3 covers 14 residues. This CDR3 is CASSLGRSNQPQHF. The CDR3 region has the DNA TGTGCCAGCAGTTTGGGGCGGAGCAATCAGCCCCAGCATTTT.

The rearrangement links TRBV6-5 to TRBJ2-1; tentative D call: TRBD1 (6 bases). The V end lost 2 bases, the J end lost 1 base, and 6 bases lay between the germline ends. Germline V CDR1 and CDR2: MNHEY, SVGAGI. CDR3 length: 14 residues. CDR3 DNA sequence: TGTGCCAGCAGTTACGACAGGTCCTACAATGAGCAGTTCTTC. Residues: CASSYDRSYNEQFF.

This chain uses TRBV5-6 with TRBJ2-1; TRBD2 aligns across 11 bases. J gave up 6 bases and V 4 bases, and 9 bases lay outside the gene matches. This CDR3 has 16 residues. From germline, CDR1 is SGHDT and CDR2 YYEEEE. The CDR3 nucleotides read TGTGCCAGCAGCACGATACTAGCGGGAGCCCGCAATGAGCAGTTCTTC. The encoded protein is CASSTILAGARNEQFF.

This clone was recorded only once. This chain connects TRBV19 to TRBJ1-2, with TRBD1 as a possible D gene (6 bases). CDR1 is LNHDA and CDR2 is SQIVND in the germline V gene (reference sequence). With 6 bases removed from V and 10 bases from J, the gap between germline ends came to 15 bases. CDR3 length equals 12 residues. The CDR3 DNA reads TGTGCCAGTAGCTTTCAGGGGATGGACTACACCTTC. This codes for CASSFQGMDYTF.

V gene TRBV11-2 combines with J gene TRBJ2-1, with D hard to call. The CDR3 runs to 13 residues. In germline, CDR1 is SGHAT, CDR2 FQNNGV. Trimming took 4 bases from V and 9 from J, leaving 13 bases between them. The CDR3 loop is CASSSLDSGEQFF. For the CDR3, the DNA is TGTGCCAGCAGCTCCCTTGACTCGGGTGAGCAGTTCTTC.

The rearrangement joins TRBV9 to TRBJ2-6; D not certain. CDR1 and CDR2 from the germline V gene are SGDLS and YYNGEE. The CDR3 runs 16 residues. The V gene lost 2 bases and the J gene lost 0 bases, with 9 bases spanning the gap. DNA of the CDR3: TGTGCCAGCAGCGTCTCAGGAATCTCTGGGGCCAACGTCCTGACTTTC. Protein: CASSVSGISGANVLTF.

The gene calls are TRBV27 and TRBJ2-1; 7 nucleotides match TRBD1. Germline values: CDR1 MNHEY, CDR2 SMNVEV (reference sequence). V trimming: 7 bases; J trimming: 0 bases; junction bases outside the gene matches: 6. The CDR3 covers 15 residues. DNA of the CDR3: TGTGCCAGCAACAACCGGGACAGCTCCTACAATGAGCAGTTCTTC. This codes for CASNNRDSSYNEQFF.

The CDR3 is CASSVWRYEQYF. For the CDR3, the DNA is TGTGCCAGCAGTGTTTGGCGGTACGAGCAGTACTTC. V and J are TRBV2 and TRBJ2-7; D is unresolved. This CDR3 comprises 12 residues. CDR1 and CDR2 (germline): SNHLY, FYNNEI. V was cut by 4 bases and J by 4 bases, with 8 bases left in between. Filled out from reference TRBV2 and TRBJ2-7, the complete variable domain reads EPEVTQTPSHQVTQMGQEVILRCVPISNHLYFYWYRQILGQKVEFLVSFYNNEISEKSEIFDDQFSVERPDGSNFTLKIRSTKLEDSAMYFCASSVWRYEQYFGPGTRLTVT.

Concerning this clone itself: Other nucleotide sequences in the sample specify the same CDR3. This chain uses TRBV9 with TRBJ1-1; 8 bases fit TRBD1. The V segment lost 3 bases and the J segment 4 bases; nucleotides outside the gene matches: 2. This CDR3 has 13 residues. Germline V CDR1 and CDR2: SGDLS, YYNGEE. In DNA form, the CDR3 reads TGTGCCAGCAGCGGCGGACAGGGCACTGAAGCTTTCTTT. Protein product: CASSGGQGTEAFF.

The genes are TRBV7-9 and TRBJ1-2; TRBD1 aligns across 7 bases. There are 15 residues in the CDR3. J gave up 4 bases and V 5 bases, and 10 bases lay outside the gene matches. Germline V gives CDR1 SEHNR, CDR2 FQNEAQ (reference sequence). The chain's CDR3 is CASSIQNRDSYGYTF. CDR3 nucleotides: TGTGCCAGCAGCATCCAAAACCGGGACAGCTATGGCTACACCTTC. The complete variable domain, with remaining parts taken from reference TRBV7-9 and TRBJ1-2, reads DTGVSQNPRHKITKRGQNVTFRCDPISEHNRLYWYRQTLGQGPEFLTYFQNEAQLEKSRLLSDRFSAERPKGSFSTLEIQRTEQGDSAMYLCASSIQNRDSYGYTFGSGTRLTVV.